This T cell receptor (beta chain) is drawn from a study of control samples from healthy donors and cancer patients. Per the germline V gene, CDR1 is KGHSH and CDR2 is LQKENI. The germline V and J ends were trimmed by 4 bases and 6 bases, with 15 bases remaining between them. The CDR3 has 14 amino acids. Sequencing used immunoSEQ multiplex PCR; TCRdb keeps in-frame clones, though not all of them. The sample has around 150,000 clones; about 94% are singletons. The TCR originated in a man aged 60 to 69 with colorectal cancer. V and J are TRBV18 and TRBJ1-1; D perhaps matches TRBD1 (6 bases). The source material was PBMCs. The CDR3 DNA follows: TGTGCCAGCTCACTCACGGACAGTCACCCTGAAGCTTTCTTT. Residues: CASSLTDSHPEAFF.